These T cell receptor beta chains were read from a single sample in a study of T-cell memory formation after mild COVID-19. TCRdb processed the 5' RACE reads anew with MiXCR; each CDR3 protein has one entry. The sample lists some 31,000 distinct CDR3 sequences, roughly 12% seen once, with roughly 15% in the top ten. Sequencing was done on a sample of PBMCs or a T cell subset sorted from them (not recorded which). All receptors derive from an adult woman who had mild COVID-19 (a few samples of this study predate the infection). Cell type and time point are not known. Each CDR3 is given with its conserved first and last residue. The D gene is left open where the match is weak. The size entry gives once, few or many counts, or a class when the clone is expanded.

d_call: NA
clone_size: many
v_call: TRBV5-1
j_call: TRBJ2-1
cdr3_nt: TGCGCCAGCAGACCTGAATTCGATCTAAAAAGGGAGCAGTTCTTC
cdr3_aa: CASRPEFDLKREQFF

d_call: NA
clone_size: many
v_call: TRBV12-3/TRBV12-4
j_call: TRBJ2-2
cdr3_nt: TGTGCCAGCAGTTTTTGGGCCCGGGAGCTGTTTTTT
cdr3_aa: CASSFWARELFF

d_call: NA
clone_size: many
v_call: TRBV4-1
j_call: TRBJ1-1
cdr3_nt: TGCGCCAGCAGCCAAGGGGGGGGAACGGTGGCTTTCTTT
cdr3_aa: CASSQGGGTVAFF

d_call: TRBD1
clone_size: many
v_call: TRBV30
j_call: TRBJ2-3
cdr3_nt: TGTGCCTGGAGACAGGGGTATACGCAGTATTTT
cdr3_aa: CAWRQGYTQYF

d_call: TRBD1
clone_size: many
v_call: TRBV5-8
j_call: TRBJ2-1
cdr3_nt: TGTGCCAGCAGCGACGCCCCCGGACAGGGATGGGAGCAGTTCTTC
cdr3_aa: CASSDAPGQGWEQFF

d_call: TRBD2
clone_size: many
v_call: TRBV27
j_call: TRBJ2-1
cdr3_nt: TGTGCCAGCAGTTTTTTCGGACTAGCGCCATACAATGAGCAGTTCTTC
cdr3_aa: CASSFFGLAPYNEQFF

d_call: NA
clone_size: many
v_call: TRBV5-1
j_call: TRBJ1-4
cdr3_nt: TGCGCCAGCCGCCAAAAGCTTGGTGGGGCAACTAATGAAAAACTGTTTTTT
cdr3_aa: CASRQKLGGATNEKLFF

d_call: TRBD1
clone_size: medium-sized
v_call: TRBV7-6
j_call: TRBJ2-2
cdr3_nt: TGTGCCAGCAGCTTAGAGGGGGCTGGGGAGCTGTTTTTT
cdr3_aa: CASSLEGAGELFF

d_call: TRBD2
clone_size: medium-sized
v_call: TRBV10-3
j_call: TRBJ2-3
cdr3_nt: TGTGCCATCAGTGAGTCTGCACTAGCGGGTTGGCCTGATACGCAGTATTTT
cdr3_aa: CAISESALAGWPDTQYF

d_call: NA
clone_size: few
v_call: TRBV3-1
j_call: TRBJ1-6
cdr3_nt: TGTGCCAGCAGCCTCTCGGAGGGGACACCCCTCCACTTT
cdr3_aa: CASSLSEGTPLHF